This TCR beta chain was documented in a study of cytomegalovirus exposure and HLA in healthy donors. Study observations and caveats: As a later analysis revealed, the rate of TCR association differed by HLA locus, with DRB1 most and HLA-C fewest.

This PCR relied on a set of 60 Vbeta primers and 13 Jbeta primers. Using immunoSEQ multiplex PCR, the repertoire was profiled, and TCRdb retains in-frame clones only, with some absent. The sample consists of around 100,000 clones, under 85% of them appearing once. This CDR3 region has 17 residues. The germline gives CDR1 SNHLY, CDR2 FYNNEI. V shed 3 bases, J shed 0 bases, and the junction held 7 bases outside the gene matches. As for this clone: Its antigen is undetermined.

The sequencing input was PBMCs. The receptor was derived from a man younger than 45 in good health and CMV-seropositive. The chain carries TRBV2 and TRBJ2-3, with TRBD2 identical over 9 bases. Here the CDR3 reads CASSDIAGVSSTDTQYF. CDR3 sequence (DNA): TGTGCCAGCAGTGATATAGCGGGGGTATCTAGCACAGATACGCAGTATTTT.